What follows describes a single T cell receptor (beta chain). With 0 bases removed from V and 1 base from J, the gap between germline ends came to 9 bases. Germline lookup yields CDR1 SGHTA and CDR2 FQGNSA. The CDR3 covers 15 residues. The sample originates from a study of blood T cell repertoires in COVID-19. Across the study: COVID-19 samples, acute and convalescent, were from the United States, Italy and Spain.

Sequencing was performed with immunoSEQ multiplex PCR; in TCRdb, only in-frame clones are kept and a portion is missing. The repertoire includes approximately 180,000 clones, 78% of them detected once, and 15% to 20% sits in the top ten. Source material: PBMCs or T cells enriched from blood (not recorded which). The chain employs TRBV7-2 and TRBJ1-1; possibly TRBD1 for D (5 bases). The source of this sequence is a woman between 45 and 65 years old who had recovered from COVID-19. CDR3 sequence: CASSLAAGGNTEAFF. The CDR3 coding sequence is TGTGCCAGCAGCTTAGCCGCGGGGGGGAACACTGAAGCTTTCTTT.